This T cell receptor beta chain was profiled in a study of T cell responses to AZD1222 COVID-19 vaccine. In the study overall: Some second doses came at about 4 weeks and others at about 12 weeks; these were pooled.

General study points: The study found Spike-specific TCR breadth and depth rose after two AZD1222 doses. Donors were chiefly white British, with a greater number of females, and clonal diversity was perhaps underestimated.

Germline values: CDR1 MDHEN, CDR2 SYDVKM. Germline trimming cut 3 bases from V and 0 bases from J; bases unmatched to any gene: 7. This CDR3 region has 17 residues. TCRdb's copy holds only in-frame clones and misses some; the assay was immunoSEQ multiplex PCR. The table shows under 130,000 clones, with 90% to 95% occurring only once. Concerning this clone itself: Antigen specificity is unknown.

The TCR originated in an adult in good health. The sequences come from peripheral blood, collected on day 0 of AZD1222 vaccination. The chain employs TRBV28 and TRBJ1-3; TRBD1 aligns across 8 bases. The CDR3 protein is CASSFSGTGISGNTIYF. CDR3 DNA: TGTGCCAGCAGTTTTTCCGGGACAGGCATCTCTGGAAACACCATATATTTT.